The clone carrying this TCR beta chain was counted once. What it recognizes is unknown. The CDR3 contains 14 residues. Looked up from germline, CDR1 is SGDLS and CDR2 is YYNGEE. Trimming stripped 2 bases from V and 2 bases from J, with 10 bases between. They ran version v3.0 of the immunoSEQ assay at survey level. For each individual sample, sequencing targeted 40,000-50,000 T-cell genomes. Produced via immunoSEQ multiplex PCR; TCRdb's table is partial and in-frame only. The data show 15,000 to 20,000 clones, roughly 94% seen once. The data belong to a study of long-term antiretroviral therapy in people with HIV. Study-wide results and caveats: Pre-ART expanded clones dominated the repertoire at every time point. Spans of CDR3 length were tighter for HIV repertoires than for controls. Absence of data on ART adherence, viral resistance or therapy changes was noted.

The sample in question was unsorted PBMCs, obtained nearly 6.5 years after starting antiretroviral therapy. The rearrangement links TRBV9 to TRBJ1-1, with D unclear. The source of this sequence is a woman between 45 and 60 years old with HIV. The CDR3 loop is CASSVTGVNTEAFF. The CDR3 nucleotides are TGTGCCAGCAGCGTCACTGGGGTCAACACTGAAGCTTTCTTT.